The rows below give T cell receptor beta chains drawn from one sample of a study of blood T cell repertoires in COVID-19. Method: immunoSEQ multiplex PCR; TCRdb's copy keeps in-frame clones and lacks some. The table records roughly 200,000 clones, about 88% of them present only once. The sample was PBMCs or T cells enriched from blood (not recorded which). Receptors originate from a woman aged 30 to 39 who had recovered from COVID-19. Both conserved end residues are part of each CDR3. D genes are given only for firm matches. A row's size may be missing; if present it is once, few, many or a size class.

size,D,J,V,DNA,CDR3
NA,NA,TRBJ1-6,TRBV5-8,TGTGCCAGCAGCTTAACAACAGGGTTCGCTTCACCCCTCCACTTT,CASSLTTGFASPLHF
NA,TRBD1,TRBJ1-6,TRBV10-3,TGTGCCATCAGTGAGTCAGGTGGGACAGGGGGCTCTATGGATTCACCCCTCCACTTT,CAISESGGTGGSMDSPLHF
NA,NA,TRBJ1-5,TRBV5-1,TGCGCCAGCAGCTTGGCGAGTCATCAGCCCCAGCATTTT,CASSLASHQPQHF
many,TRBD2,TRBJ2-7,TRBV4-1,TGCGCCAGCAGCTTTATGACTAGCAGCTACGAGCAGTACTTC,CASSFMTSSYEQYF
NA,NA,TRBJ2-7,TRBV27,TGTGCCAGCAGCCCGAACATCTACGAGCAGTACTTC,CASSPNIYEQYF
NA,TRBD1,TRBJ1-1,TRBV5-6,TGTGCCAGCAGCCCCCTGACAGGGGGCGCTTCGGCTGAAGCTTTCTTT,CASSPLTGGASAEAFF
NA,NA,TRBJ2-7,TRBV29-1,TGCAGCGTTGAAATGACCGCTGGGGGGACGGGGATTTACGAGCAGTACTTC,CSVEMTAGGTGIYEQYF
NA,TRBD1,TRBJ2-3,TRBV6-2/TRBV6-3,TGTGCCAGCAGCAGAGGGACAGAAACAGATACGCAGTATTTT,CASSRGTETDTQYF
NA,TRBD2,TRBJ2-5,TRBV19,TGTGCCAGTACCCCTGGACTAGCGGGGGGGCAAGAGACCCAGTACTTC,CASTPGLAGGQETQYF
NA,NA,TRBJ2-3,TRBV4-3,TGCGCCAGCAGTCAAGGTCGCCGGGGGAGTGGAGATACGCAGTATTTT,CASSQGRRGSGDTQYF
NA,TRBD1,TRBJ1-3,TRBV11-2,TGTGCCAGCAGCTTTACAGGGGGCGCCGGAAACACCATATATTTT,CASSFTGGAGNTIYF
NA,NA,TRBJ1-5,TRBV4-1,TGCGCCAGCAGCCGACACTCATATAGCAATCAGCCCCAGCATTTT,CASSRHSYSNQPQHF
NA,TRBD2,TRBJ2-5,TRBV6-2/TRBV6-3,TGTGCCAGCAGCGGGACTATGGAGACCCAGTACTTC,CASSGTMETQYF
once,NA,TRBJ1-1,TRBV6-5,TGTGCCAGCAAAGCCAGGGCAGGGGTCACTGAAGCTTTCTTT,CASKARAGVTEAFF
NA,NA,TRBJ1-1,TRBV7-3,TGTGCCAGCAGCTTACAGGGGTGGGACACTGAAGCTTTCTTT,CASSLQGWDTEAFF
NA,TRBD1,TRBJ1-1,TRBV19,TGTGCCAGTAGTATTGGAGGGACAGGGGGCTTTTGGAGGGACACTGAAGCTTTCTTT,CASSIGGTGGFWRDTEAFF
NA,NA,TRBJ1-2,TRBV7-2,TGTGCCAGCAGCTTAGCGGATCGCGGGTATGGCTACACCTTC,CASSLADRGYGYTF
NA,NA,TRBJ1-1,TRBV7-2,TGTGCCAGCAGCTTAGCCCCTCCCCGAGGGGGAAACACTGAAGCTTTCTTT,CASSLAPPRGGNTEAFF
NA,NA,TRBJ2-1,TRBV5-4,TGTGCCAGCAGTTACCCCGGGACAATCTACAATGAGCAGTTCTTC,CASSYPGTIYNEQFF
NA,TRBD2,TRBJ2-5,TRBV29-1,TGCAGCGTTGAAGCTGGGGGTAGCGGGGGGCCTACTGCCCAGTACTTC,CSVEAGGSGGPTAQYF
NA,NA,TRBJ1-5,TRBV7-8,TGTGCCAGCAGCTTAGTCGGAGATCCCGGCCAGCCCCAGCATTTT,CASSLVGDPGQPQHF
NA,TRBD1,TRBJ1-3,TRBV7-2,TGTGCCAGCAGCTTACGATTCGACAGGGTGGCAAACACCATATATTTT,CASSLRFDRVANTIYF
NA,NA,TRBJ2-1,TRBV7-3,TGTGCCAGCAGCTTAAGGGCAGGGCGTCCCAATGAGCAGTTCTTC,CASSLRAGRPNEQFF
NA,NA,TRBJ2-2,TRBV29-1,TGCAGCGTTGGGTCAGGGTCCGGGGAGCTGTTTTTT,CSVGSGSGELFF
few,TRBD1,TRBJ2-1,TRBV7-3,TGTGCCAGCAGCGCCGACAGGGGGCCCTACAATGAGCAGTTCTTC,CASSADRGPYNEQFF
NA,TRBD1,TRBJ2-3,TRBV7-9,TGTGCCAGCAGCCGGGACAGGGGAATGAAGTATTTT,CASSRDRGMKYF
once,TRBD1,TRBJ1-5,TRBV7-9,TGTGCCAGCAGCGAGACAGGGTATCAGCCCCAGCATTTT,CASSETGYQPQHF
once,NA,TRBJ1-5,TRBV9,TGTGCCAGCAGCCAGGGCAATCAGCCCCAGCATTTT,CASSQGNQPQHF
NA,TRBD1,TRBJ1-6,TRBV25-1,TGTGCCAGCAGTGTCGCAGGGGGCGATTCACCCCTCCACTTT,CASSVAGGDSPLHF
NA,TRBD1,TRBJ2-3,TRBV12-3/TRBV12-4,TGTGCCAGCGCACGGTCTCGGAGCGGACAGGCGTATTTT,CASARSRSGQAYF
NA,TRBD1,TRBJ1-4,TRBV28,TGTGCCAGCACCCCCTCCCGGGACAGCTATAATGAAAAACTGTTTTTT,CASTPSRDSYNEKLFF
NA,NA,TRBJ1-2,TRBV27,TGTGCCAGCAGTTTTCGTAGACAGAACTATGGCTACACCTTC,CASSFRRQNYGYTF
NA,NA,TRBJ2-7,TRBV3-1/TRBV3-2,TGTGCCAGCAGCCATTCGAACGTAGACTACGAGCAGTACTTC,CASSHSNVDYEQYF